A single sample gave rise to the 4 T cell receptor beta chains below, sequenced in a study of control samples from healthy donors and cancer patients. Sequencing used immunoSEQ multiplex PCR; TCRdb keeps in-frame clones, though not all of them. The listing records some 190,000 clones. Specimen: blood. These receptors were taken from a woman aged 25 to 39 in good health.

The gene calls are TRBV6-2 or TRBV6-3 and TRBJ1-5, with D maybe TRBD1 (5 bases). The CDR3 is 17 residues long. CDR1 MNHEY and CDR2 SVGEGT come from the germline V gene. Trimming cost V 4 bases and J 2 bases, with 18 bases left between them. CDR3 DNA sequence: TGTGCCAGCAGTTTCAACCGGGACGGTGATCGCAATCAGCCCCAGCATTTT. It codes for CASSFNRDGDRNQPQHF.

The genes are TRBV7-3 and TRBJ1-5; D possibly corresponds to TRBD1 (5 bases). Germline assignment: CDR1 SGHTA and CDR2 FQGTGA. V dropped 1 base and J dropped 1 base, with 8 bases sitting between them. CDR3 length equals 15 residues. Written as DNA, the CDR3 is TGTGCCAGCAGCTTAAATCAGGGAAGCAATCAGCCCCAGCATTTT. The encoded protein is CASSLNQGSNQPQHF.

The chain combines TRBV4-1 with TRBJ1-1, with no clear D. Trimming removed 2 bases from V and 1 base from J, with 8 bases in between. The CDR3 is 14 amino acids. Germline V lookup: CDR1 MGHRA, CDR2 YSYEKL. The CDR3 here is CASSQYPANTEAFF. The CDR3 nucleotides are TGCGCCAGCAGCCAATATCCCGCGAACACTGAAGCTTTCTTT.

The chain links TRBV4-1 to TRBJ1-3; D not resolved. The CDR3 has 13 residues. Germline V gene data show CDR1 as MGHRA and CDR2 as YSYEKL. V dropped 2 bases and J dropped 8 bases, with 10 bases sitting between them. The CDR3 is CASSQNGGYTIYF. The CDR3 region has the DNA TGCGCCAGCAGCCAAAATGGTGGCTACACCATATATTTT.